This TCR beta chain was sequenced during a study of T cells after posttransplantation cyclophosphamide. Whole-study results and caveats: Recipient CMV seropositivity and CMV reactivation strongly tracked TRB clonality. Donor-recipient repertoire similarity was low at 1-2 months, rising over year one. Tissue-infiltrating T cells from skin or gut overlapped little with blood T cells.

This clone has a count of ten or more. What it binds is unknown. Trimming removed 7 bases from V and 4 bases from J, with 10 bases in between. The germline CDR1 and CDR2 sequences are SNHLY and FYNNEI. This CDR3 region has 13 residues. Treatment was busulfan-fludarabine conditioning, a marrow graft, and cyclophosphamide on days +3 and +4. The method was immunoSEQ multiplex PCR; TCRdb's version includes in-frame clones alone and lacks a portion of them. This sample includes around 8,000 clones with no singletons; its ten biggest clones take up roughly 6%. The clonotype originates from a male patient younger than 30 who received an allogeneic stem cell transplant from an unrelated donor, was CMV-positive, and had acute and chronic GVHD. Some T cells may have come from the graft donor. The chain uses TRBV2 and TRBJ2-2; D possibly corresponds to TRBD1 (6 bases). The sequences come from PBMCs, collected after allogeneic stem cell transplant with posttransplant cyclophosphamide. The CDR3 here is CASKTQGTGELFF. The CDR3 nucleotides read TGTGCCAGCAAAACACAGGGCACCGGGGAGCTGTTTTTT.